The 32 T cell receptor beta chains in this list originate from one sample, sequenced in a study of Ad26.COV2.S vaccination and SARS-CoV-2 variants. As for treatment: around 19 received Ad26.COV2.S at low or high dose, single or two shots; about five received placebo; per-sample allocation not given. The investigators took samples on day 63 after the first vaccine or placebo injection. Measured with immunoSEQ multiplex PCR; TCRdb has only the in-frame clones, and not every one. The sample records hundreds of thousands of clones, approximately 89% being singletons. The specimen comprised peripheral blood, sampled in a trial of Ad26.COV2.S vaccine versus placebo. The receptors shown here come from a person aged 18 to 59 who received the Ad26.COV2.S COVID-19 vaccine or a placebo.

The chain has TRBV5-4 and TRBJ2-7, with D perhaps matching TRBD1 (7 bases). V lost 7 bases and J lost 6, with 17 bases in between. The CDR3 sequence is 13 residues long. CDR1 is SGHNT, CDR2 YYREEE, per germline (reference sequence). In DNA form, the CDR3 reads TGTGCCAGCCACAGGGGTCAGGGAGGCGAGCAGTACTTC. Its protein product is CASHRGQGGEQYF.

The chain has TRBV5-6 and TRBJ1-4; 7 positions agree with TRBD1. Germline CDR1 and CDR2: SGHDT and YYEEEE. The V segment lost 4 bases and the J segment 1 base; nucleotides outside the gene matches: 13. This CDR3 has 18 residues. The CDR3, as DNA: TGTGCCAGCAGCCAACGGGGCAGGGGGATTCAAACTAATGAAAAACTGTTTTTT. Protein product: CASSQRGRGIQTNEKLFF.

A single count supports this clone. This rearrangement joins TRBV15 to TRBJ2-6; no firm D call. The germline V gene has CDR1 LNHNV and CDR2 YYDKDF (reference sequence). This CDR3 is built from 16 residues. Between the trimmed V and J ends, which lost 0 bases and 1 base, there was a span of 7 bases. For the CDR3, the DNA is TGTGCCACCAGCAGAGATCTTGGTTCTGGGGCCAACGTCCTGACTTTC. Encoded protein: CATSRDLGSGANVLTF.

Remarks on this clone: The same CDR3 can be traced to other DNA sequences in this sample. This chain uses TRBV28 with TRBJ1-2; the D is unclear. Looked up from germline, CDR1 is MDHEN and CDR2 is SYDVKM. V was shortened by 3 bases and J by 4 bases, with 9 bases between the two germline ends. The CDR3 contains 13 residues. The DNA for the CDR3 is TGTGCCAGCAGTTTTCGGGGATTCTATGGCTACACCTTC. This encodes CASSFRGFYGYTF.

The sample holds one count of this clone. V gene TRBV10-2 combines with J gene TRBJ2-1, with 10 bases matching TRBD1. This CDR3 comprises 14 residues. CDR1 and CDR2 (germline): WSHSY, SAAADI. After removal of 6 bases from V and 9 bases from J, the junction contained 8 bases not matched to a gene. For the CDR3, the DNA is TGCGCCAGCAGAGACCCGGGACAGGGGACTGAGCAGTTCTTC. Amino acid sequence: CASRDPGQGTEQFF.

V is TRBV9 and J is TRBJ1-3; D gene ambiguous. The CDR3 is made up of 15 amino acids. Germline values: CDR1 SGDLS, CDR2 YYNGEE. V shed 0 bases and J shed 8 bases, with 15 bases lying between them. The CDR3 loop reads CASSVGGWPPDTIYF. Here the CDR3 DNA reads TGTGCCAGCAGCGTAGGAGGATGGCCCCCGGACACCATATATTTT.

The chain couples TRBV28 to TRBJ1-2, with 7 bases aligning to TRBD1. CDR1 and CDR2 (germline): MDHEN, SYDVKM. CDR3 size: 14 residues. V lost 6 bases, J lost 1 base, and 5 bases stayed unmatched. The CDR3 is CASRSGGSNYGYTF. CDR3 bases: TGTGCCAGCAGATCAGGGGGGAGTAACTATGGCTACACCTTC.

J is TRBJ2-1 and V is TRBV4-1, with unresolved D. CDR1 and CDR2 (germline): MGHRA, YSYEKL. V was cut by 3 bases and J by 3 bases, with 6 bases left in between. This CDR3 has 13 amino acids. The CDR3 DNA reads TGCGCCAGCAGCCAGACCAGCTACAATGAGCAGTTCTTC. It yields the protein CASSQTSYNEQFF.

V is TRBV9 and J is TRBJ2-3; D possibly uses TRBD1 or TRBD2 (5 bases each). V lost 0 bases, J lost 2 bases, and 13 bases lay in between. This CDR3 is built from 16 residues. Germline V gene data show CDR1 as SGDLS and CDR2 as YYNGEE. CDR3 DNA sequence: TGTGCCAGCAGCGTAGGGGGCCTCGGGGACACAGATACGCAGTATTTT. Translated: CASSVGGLGDTDTQYF.

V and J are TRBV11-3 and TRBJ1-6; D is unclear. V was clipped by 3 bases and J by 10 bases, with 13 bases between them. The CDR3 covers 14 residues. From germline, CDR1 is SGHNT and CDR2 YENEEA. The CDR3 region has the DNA TGTGCCAGCAGCTTGGGCCCTTTGGGATCACCCCTCCACTTT. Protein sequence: CASSLGPLGSPLHF. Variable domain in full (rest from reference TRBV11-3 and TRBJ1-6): EAGVVQSPRYKIIEKKQPVAFWCNPISGHNTLYWYLQNLGQGPELLIRYENEEAVDDSQLPKDRFSAERLKGVDSTLKIQPAELGDSAVYLCASSLGPLGSPLHFGNGTRLTVT.

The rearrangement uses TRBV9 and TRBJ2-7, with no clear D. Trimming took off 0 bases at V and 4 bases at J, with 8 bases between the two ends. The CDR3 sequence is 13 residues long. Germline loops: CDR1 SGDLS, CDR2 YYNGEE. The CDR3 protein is CASSVEEVYEQYV. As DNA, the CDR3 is TGTGCCAGCAGCGTAGAAGAGGTATACGAGCAGTACGTC.

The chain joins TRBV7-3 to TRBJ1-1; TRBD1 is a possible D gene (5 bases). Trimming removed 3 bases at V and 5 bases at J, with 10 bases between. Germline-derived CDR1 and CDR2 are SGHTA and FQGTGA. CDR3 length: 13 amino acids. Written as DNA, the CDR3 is TGTGCCAGCAGCTTGACCGAGGGGACTGAAGCTTTCTTT. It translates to CASSLTEGTEAFF. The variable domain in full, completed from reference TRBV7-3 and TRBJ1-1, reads GAGVSQTPSNKVTEKGKYVELRCDPISGHTALYWYRQSLGQGPEFLIYFQGTGAADDSGLPNDRFFAVRPEGSVSTLKIQRTERGDSAVYLCASSLTEGTEAFFGQGTRLTVV.

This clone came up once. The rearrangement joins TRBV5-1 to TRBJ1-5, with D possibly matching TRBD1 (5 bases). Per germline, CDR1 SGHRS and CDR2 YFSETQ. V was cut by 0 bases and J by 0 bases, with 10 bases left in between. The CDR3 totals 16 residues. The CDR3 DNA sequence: TGCGCCAGCAGCTTGGGGCCCAGGGCTAGCAATCAGCCCCAGCATTTT. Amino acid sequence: CASSLGPRASNQPQHF.

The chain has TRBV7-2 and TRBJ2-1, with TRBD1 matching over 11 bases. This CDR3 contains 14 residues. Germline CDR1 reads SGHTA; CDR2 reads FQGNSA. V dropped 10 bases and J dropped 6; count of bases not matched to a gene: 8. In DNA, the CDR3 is TGTGCCACCCTTGGGACAGGGGGATTCAATGAGCAGTTCTTC. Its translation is CATLGTGGFNEQFF.

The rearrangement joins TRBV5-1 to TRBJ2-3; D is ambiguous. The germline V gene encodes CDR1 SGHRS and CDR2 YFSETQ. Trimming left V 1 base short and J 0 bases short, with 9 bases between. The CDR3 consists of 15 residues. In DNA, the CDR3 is TGCGCCAGCAGCTTGTTGGGGTCGAGCACAGATACGCAGTATTTT. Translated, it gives CASSLLGSSTDTQYF.

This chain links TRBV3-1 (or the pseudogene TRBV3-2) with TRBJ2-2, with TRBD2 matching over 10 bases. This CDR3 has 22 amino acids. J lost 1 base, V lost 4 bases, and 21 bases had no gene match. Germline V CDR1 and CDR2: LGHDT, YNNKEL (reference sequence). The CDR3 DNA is TGTGCCAGCAGCCCAACGGACCCGAGGGGGAAAAGACTAGCGGGGAACACCGGGGAGCTGTTTTTT. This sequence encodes CASSPTDPRGKRLAGNTGELFF.

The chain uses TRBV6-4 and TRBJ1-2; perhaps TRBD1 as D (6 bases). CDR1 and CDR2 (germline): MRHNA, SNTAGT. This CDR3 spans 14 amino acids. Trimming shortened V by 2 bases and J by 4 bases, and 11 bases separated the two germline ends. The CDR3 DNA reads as TGTGCCAGCAGTGACGGGGGACACAGCTATGGCTACACCTTC. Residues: CASSDGGHSYGYTF.

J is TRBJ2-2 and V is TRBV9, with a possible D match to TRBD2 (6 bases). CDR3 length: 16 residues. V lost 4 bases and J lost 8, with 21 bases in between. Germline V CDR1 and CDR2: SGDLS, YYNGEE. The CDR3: CASSPRGNLAKGELFF. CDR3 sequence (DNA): TGTGCCAGCAGCCCCCGCGGGAACCTAGCGAAGGGGGAGCTGTTTTTT.

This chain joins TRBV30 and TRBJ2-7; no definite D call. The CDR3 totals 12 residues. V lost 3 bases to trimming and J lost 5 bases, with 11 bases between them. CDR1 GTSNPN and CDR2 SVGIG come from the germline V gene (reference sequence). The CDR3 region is CAWSIYAHEQYF. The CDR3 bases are TGTGCCTGGAGCATTTACGCCCACGAGCAGTACTTC.

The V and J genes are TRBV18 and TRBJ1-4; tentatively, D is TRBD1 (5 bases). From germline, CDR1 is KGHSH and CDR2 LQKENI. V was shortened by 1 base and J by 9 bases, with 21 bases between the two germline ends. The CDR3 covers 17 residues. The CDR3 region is CASSPRLGGGRIKKLFF. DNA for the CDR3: TGTGCCAGCTCACCACGGCTCGGTGGGGGTCGGATCAAAAAACTGTTTTTT.

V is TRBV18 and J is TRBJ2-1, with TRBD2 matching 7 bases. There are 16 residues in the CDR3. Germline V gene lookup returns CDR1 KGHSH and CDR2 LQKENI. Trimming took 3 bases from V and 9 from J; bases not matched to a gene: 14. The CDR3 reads CASSPSSSGGAGEQFF. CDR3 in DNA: TGTGCCAGCTCACCGTCCTCTAGCGGTGGTGCGGGTGAGCAGTTCTTC. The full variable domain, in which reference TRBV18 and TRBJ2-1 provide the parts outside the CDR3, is NAGVMQNPRHLVRRRGQEARLRCSPMKGHSHVYWYRQLPEEGLKFMVYLQKENIIDESGMPKERFSAEFPKEGPSILRIQQVVRGDSAAYFCASSPSSSGGAGEQFFGPGTRLTVL.

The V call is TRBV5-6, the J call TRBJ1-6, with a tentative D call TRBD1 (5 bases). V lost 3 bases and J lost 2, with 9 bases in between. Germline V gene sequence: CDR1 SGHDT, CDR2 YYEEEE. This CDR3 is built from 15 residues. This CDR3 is CASSWDHTYNSPLHF. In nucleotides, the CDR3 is TGTGCCAGCAGCTGGGACCACACCTATAATTCACCCCTCCACTTT.

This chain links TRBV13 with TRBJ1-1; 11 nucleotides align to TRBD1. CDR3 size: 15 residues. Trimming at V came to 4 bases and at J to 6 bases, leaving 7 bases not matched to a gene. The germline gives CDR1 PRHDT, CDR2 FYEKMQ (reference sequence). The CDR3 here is CASSSGTGGSSEAFF. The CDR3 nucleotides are TGTGCCAGCAGCTCCGGGACAGGGGGATCTTCTGAAGCTTTCTTT.

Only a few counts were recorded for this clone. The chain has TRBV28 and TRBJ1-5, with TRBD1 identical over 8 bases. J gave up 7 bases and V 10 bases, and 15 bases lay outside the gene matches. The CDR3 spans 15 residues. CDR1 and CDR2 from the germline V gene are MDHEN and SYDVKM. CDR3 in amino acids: CATLRDRGGGQPQHF. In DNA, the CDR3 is TGTGCCACCCTGCGAGACAGGGGAGGCGGGCAGCCCCAGCATTTT.

This CDR3 is CASSAWTGDNEQFF. The CDR3, as DNA: TGTGCCAGCTCAGCCTGGACAGGGGACAATGAGCAGTTCTTC. The chain uses TRBV18 and TRBJ2-1, with TRBD1 identical over 9 bases. Germline V gene sequence: CDR1 KGHSH, CDR2 LQKENI. CDR3 length: 14 residues. V shed 5 bases and J 5 bases; nucleotides not matched to a gene: 4.

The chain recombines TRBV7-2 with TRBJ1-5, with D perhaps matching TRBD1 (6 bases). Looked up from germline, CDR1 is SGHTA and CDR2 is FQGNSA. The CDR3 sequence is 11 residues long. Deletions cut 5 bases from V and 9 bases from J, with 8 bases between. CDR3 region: CASSEGGPQHF. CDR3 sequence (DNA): TGTGCCAGCAGCGAGGGGGGGCCCCAGCATTTT.

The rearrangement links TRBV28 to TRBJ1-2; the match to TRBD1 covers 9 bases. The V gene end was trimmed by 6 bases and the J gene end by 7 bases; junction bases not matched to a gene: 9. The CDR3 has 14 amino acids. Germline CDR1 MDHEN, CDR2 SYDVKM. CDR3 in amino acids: CASSTPGTGSGYTF. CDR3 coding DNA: TGTGCCAGCAGCACCCCCGGGACAGGGAGTGGCTACACCTTC.

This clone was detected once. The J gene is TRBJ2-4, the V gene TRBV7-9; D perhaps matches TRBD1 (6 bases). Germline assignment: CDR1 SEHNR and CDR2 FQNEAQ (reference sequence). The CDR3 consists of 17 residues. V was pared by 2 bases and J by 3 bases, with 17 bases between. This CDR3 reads CASSLLPSDSYKNIQYF. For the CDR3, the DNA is TGTGCCAGCAGCTTACTGCCCTCGGACAGTTACAAAAACATTCAGTACTTC.

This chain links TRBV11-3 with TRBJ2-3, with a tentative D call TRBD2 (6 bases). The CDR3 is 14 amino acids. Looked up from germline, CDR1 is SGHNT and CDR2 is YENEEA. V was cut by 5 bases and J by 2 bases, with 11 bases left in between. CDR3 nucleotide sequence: TGTGCCAGCAGCGGAGGGCCTAACACAGATACGCAGTATTTT. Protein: CASSGGPNTDTQYF.

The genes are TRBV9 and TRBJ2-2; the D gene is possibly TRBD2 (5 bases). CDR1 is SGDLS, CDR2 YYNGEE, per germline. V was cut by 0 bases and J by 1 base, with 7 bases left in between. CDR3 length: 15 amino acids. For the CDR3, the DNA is TGTGCCAGCAGCGTAGCGGGAAAGAACACCGGGGAGCTGTTTTTT. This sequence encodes CASSVAGKNTGELFF.

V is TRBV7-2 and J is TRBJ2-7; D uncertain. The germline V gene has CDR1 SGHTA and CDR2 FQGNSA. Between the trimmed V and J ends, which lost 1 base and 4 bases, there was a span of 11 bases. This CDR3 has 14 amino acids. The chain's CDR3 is CASSLDRFDYEQYV. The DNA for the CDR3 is TGTGCCAGCAGCTTAGACAGATTCGATTACGAGCAGTACGTC.

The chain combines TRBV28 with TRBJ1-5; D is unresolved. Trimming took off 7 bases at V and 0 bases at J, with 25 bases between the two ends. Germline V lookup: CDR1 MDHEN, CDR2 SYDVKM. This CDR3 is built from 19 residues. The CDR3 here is CASTFRIGIYFNSNQPQHF. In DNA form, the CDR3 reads TGTGCCAGCACCTTTAGGATAGGAATCTACTTTAATAGCAATCAGCCCCAGCATTTT.